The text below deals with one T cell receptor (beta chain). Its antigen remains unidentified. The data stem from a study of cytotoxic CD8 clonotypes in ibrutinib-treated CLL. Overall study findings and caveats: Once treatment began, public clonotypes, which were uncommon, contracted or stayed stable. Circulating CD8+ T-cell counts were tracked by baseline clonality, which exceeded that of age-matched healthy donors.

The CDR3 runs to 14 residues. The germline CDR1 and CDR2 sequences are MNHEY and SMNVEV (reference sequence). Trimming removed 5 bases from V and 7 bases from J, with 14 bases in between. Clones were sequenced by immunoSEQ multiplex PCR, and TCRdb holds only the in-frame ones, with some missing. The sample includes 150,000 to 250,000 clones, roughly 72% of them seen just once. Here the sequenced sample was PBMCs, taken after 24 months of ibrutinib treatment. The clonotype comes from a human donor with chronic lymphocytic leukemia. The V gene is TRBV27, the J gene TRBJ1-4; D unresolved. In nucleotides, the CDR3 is TGTGCCAGCAGTCTAGGCTGGGGAGGTGAAAAACTGTTTTTT. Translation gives CASSLGWGGEKLFF.